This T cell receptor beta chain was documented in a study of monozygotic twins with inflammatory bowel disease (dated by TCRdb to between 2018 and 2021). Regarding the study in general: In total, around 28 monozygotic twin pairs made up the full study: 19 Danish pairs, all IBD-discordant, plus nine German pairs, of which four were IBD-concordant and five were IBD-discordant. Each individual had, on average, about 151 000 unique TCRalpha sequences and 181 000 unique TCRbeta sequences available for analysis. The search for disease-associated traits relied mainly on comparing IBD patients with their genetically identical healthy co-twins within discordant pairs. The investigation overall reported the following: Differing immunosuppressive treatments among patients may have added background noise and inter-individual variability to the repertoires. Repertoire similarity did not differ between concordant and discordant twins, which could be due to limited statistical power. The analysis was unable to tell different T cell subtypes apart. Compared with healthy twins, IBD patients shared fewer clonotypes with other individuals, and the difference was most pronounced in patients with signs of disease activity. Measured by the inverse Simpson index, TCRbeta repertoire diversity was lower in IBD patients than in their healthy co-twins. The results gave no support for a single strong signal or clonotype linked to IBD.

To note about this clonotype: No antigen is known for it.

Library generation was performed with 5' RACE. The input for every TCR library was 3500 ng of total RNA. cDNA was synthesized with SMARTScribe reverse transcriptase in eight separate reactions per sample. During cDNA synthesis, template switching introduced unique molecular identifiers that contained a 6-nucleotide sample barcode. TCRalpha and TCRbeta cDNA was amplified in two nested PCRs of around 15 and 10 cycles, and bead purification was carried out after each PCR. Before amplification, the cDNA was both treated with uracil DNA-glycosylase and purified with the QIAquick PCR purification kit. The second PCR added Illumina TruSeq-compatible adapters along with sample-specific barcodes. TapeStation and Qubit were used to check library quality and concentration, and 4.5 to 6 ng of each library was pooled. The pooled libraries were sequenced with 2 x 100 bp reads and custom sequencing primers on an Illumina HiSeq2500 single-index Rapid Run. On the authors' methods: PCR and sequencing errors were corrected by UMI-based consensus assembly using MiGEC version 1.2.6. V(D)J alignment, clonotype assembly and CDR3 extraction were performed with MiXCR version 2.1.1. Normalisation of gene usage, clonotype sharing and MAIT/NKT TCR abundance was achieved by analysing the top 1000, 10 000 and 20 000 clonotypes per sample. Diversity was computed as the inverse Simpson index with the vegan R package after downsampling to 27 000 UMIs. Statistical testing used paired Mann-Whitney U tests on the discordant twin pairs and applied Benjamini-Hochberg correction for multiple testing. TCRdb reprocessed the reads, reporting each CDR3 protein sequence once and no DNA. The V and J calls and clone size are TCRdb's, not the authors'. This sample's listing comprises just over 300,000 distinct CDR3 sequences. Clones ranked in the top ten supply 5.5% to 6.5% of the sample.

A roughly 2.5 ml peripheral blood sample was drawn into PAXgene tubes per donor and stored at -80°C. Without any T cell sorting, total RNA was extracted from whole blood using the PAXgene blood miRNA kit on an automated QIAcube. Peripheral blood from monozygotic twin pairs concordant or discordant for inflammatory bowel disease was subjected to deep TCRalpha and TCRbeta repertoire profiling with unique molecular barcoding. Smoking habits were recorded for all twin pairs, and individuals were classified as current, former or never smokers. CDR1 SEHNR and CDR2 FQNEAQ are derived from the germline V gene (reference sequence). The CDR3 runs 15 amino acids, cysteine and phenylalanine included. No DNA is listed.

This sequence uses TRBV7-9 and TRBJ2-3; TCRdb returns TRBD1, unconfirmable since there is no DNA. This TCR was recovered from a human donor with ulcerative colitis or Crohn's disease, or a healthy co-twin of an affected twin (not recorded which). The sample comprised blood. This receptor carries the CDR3 CASSFDSFSTDTQYF.